A single sample gave rise to the 7 T cell receptor beta chains below, sequenced in a study of blood T cell repertoires in COVID-19. Sequencing used immunoSEQ multiplex PCR; TCRdb keeps in-frame clones, though not all of them. The sample contains approximately 200,000 clones, 90% to 95% of which appear only once. Sequenced input: peripheral blood. Every receptor here comes from a man aged 25-40 years with COVID-19, enrolled during active disease.

The chain couples TRBV2 to TRBJ1-2; 8 bases line up with TRBD1. This CDR3 region has 14 residues. Germline assignment: CDR1 SNHLY and CDR2 FYNNEI. Germline trimming cut 7 bases from V and 4 bases from J; bases unmatched to any gene: 8. DNA for the CDR3: TGTGCCAGCACCTTTACAGGGGGAAGCTATGGCTACACCTTC. This sequence encodes CASTFTGGSYGYTF.

The J gene is TRBJ2-7, the V gene TRBV19; D call uncertain. CDR1 LNHDA and CDR2 SQIVND come from the germline V gene (reference sequence). The V gene lost 3 bases and the J gene lost 5 bases, with 5 bases spanning the gap. This CDR3 contains 11 residues. CDR3 in DNA: TGTGCCAGTAGTATCGCGGACGAGCAGTACTTC. This encodes CASSIADEQYF.

This chain uses TRBV28 with TRBJ1-5, with D perhaps matching TRBD1 (5 bases). In germline, CDR1 is MDHEN, CDR2 SYDVKM. The CDR3 spans 14 residues. Trimming took 5 bases from V and 2 from J, leaving 10 bases between them. CDR3 region: CASSIPQGNQPQHF. The DNA for the CDR3 is TGTGCCAGCAGTATACCACAGGGCAATCAGCCCCAGCATTTT. The whole variable domain, filled in from reference TRBV28 and TRBJ1-5, reads DVKVTQSSRYLVKRTGEKVFLECVQDMDHENMFWYRQDPGLGLRLIYFSYDVKMKEKGDIPEGYSVSREKKERFSLILESASTNQTSMYLCASSIPQGNQPQHFGDGTRLSIL.

The rearrangement joins TRBV9 to TRBJ2-1; 8 positions match TRBD2. Germline-derived CDR1 and CDR2 are SGDLS and YYNGEE. This CDR3 contains 16 residues. With V trimmed by 0 bases and J by 4 bases, 6 bases remained unmatched. CDR3 sequence reads: CASSVAGASGYNEQFF. For the CDR3, the DNA is TGTGCCAGCAGCGTAGCCGGGGCTAGCGGGTACAATGAGCAGTTCTTC.

V gene TRBV13 combines with J gene TRBJ2-2; 11 bases are a match to TRBD1. V lost 5 bases and J lost 6; bases outside the gene matches: 8. The CDR3 loop spans 16 amino acids. In germline, CDR1 is PRHDT, CDR2 FYEKMQ (reference sequence). The CDR3 DNA follows: TGTGCCAGCAGCCCAGAAACGGGACAGGGGGCCGGGGAGCTGTTTTTT. Translated: CASSPETGQGAGELFF.

The V call is TRBV7-9, the J call TRBJ2-3; 8 nucleotides line up with TRBD2. This CDR3 comprises 16 residues. The V segment lost 3 bases and the J segment 4 bases; nucleotides outside the gene matches: 9. The germline V gene has CDR1 SEHNR and CDR2 FQNEAQ (reference sequence). The CDR3: CASSFPRGGNADTQYF. Here the CDR3 DNA reads TGTGCCAGCAGCTTTCCCCGCGGGGGGAATGCAGATACGCAGTATTTT. Looking up the rest from reference TRBV7-9 and TRBJ2-3 gives the full variable domain: DTGVSQNPRHKITKRGQNVTFRCDPISEHNRLYWYRQTLGQGPEFLTYFQNEAQLEKSRLLSDRFSAERPKGSFSTLEIQRTEQGDSAMYLCASSFPRGGNADTQYFGPGTRLTVL.

The gene calls are TRBV11-3 and TRBJ1-1; D is unresolved. Per germline, CDR1 SGHNT and CDR2 YENEEA. This CDR3 comprises 13 residues. Trimming cost V 3 bases and J 5 bases, with 10 bases left between them. The CDR3 DNA is TGTGCCAGCAGCTTGGGAGATAAGACTGAAGCTTTCTTT. It translates to CASSLGDKTEAFF.